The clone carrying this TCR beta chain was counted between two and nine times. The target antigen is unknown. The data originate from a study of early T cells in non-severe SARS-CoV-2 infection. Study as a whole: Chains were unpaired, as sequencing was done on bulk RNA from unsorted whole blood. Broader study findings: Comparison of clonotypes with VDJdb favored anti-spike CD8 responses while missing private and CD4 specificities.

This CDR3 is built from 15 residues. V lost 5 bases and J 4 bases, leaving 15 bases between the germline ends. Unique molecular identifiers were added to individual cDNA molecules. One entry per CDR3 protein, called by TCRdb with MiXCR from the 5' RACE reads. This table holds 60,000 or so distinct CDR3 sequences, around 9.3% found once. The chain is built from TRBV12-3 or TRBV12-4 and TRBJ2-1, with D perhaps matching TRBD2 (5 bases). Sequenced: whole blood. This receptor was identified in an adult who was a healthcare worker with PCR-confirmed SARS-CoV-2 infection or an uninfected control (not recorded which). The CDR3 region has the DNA TGTGCCAGCAGTCCCACCACTCGGGGTTACAATGAGCAGTTCTTC. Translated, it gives CASSPTTRGYNEQFF.